Below are 12 T cell receptor beta chains sequenced from a single sample in a study of identical twins. TCRdb processed the 5' RACE reads anew with MiXCR; each CDR3 protein has one entry. In the table there are 450,000 to 600,000 distinct CDR3 sequences, 20% to 25% of which are singletons. The sample was also reused in another study, on yellow fever vaccine responses in identical twins.

The sequenced sample consisted of CD4+ T cells sorted from blood. All receptors derive from a woman between 18 and 29 years old in good health.

This rearrangement joins TRBV12-3 or TRBV12-4 to TRBJ2-7; D is perhaps TRBD1 (6 bases). The CDR3 length is 12 residues. With 4 bases removed from V and 7 bases from J, the gap between germline ends came to 11 bases. As DNA, the CDR3 is TGTGCCAGCAGTTCAACAGGGTGGGAGCAGTACGTC. Translation gives CASSSTGWEQYV.

This clonotype came up once. This chain uses TRBV29-1 with TRBJ2-7; 8 bases line up with TRBD1. This CDR3 is 13 amino acids long. From germline, CDR1 is SQVTM and CDR2 ANQGSEA. V dropped 6 bases and J dropped 4; count of bases not matched to a gene: 8. CDR3 sequence (DNA): TGCAGCGTGTGGACCGGGACAGGTTACGAGCAGTACTTC. Amino acids: CSVWTGTGYEQYF.

CDR3 sequence: CASHKAAASPLHF. The CDR3 DNA sequence: TGTGCCAGCCATAAGGCAGCCGCTTCACCCCTCCACTTT. The rearrangement links TRBV12-3 or TRBV12-4 to TRBJ1-6; no clear D gene. The V end lost 8 bases, the J end lost 9 bases, and 14 bases lay between the germline ends. The CDR3 is made up of 13 amino acids.

The V and J genes are TRBV2 and TRBJ1-5; a possible D gene is TRBD1 (5 bases). This CDR3 spans 12 amino acids. V shed 4 bases and J shed 8 bases, with 9 bases lying between them. Germline lookup yields CDR1 SNHLY and CDR2 FYNNEI. The CDR3 DNA sequence: TGTGCCAGCAGTGTCGGGGGGAAGCCCCAGCATTTT. Amino acid sequence: CASSVGGKPQHF. Drawing the rest from reference TRBV2 and TRBJ1-5, the complete variable domain is EPEVTQTPSHQVTQMGQEVILRCVPISNHLYFYWYRQILGQKVEFLVSFYNNEISEKSEIFDDQFSVERPDGSNFTLKIRSTKLEDSAMYFCASSVGGKPQHFGDGTRLSIL.

The J gene is TRBJ2-7, the V gene TRBV20-1, with TRBD2 identical over 16 bases. There are 16 residues in the CDR3. Looked up from germline, CDR1 is DFQATT and CDR2 is SNEGSKA (reference sequence). V shed 7 bases, J shed 6 bases, and the junction held 12 bases outside the gene matches. The CDR3 loop is CSVPGLAGGLALEQYF. In DNA form, the CDR3 reads TGCAGTGTTCCGGGACTAGCGGGAGGGCTGGCTCTCGAGCAGTACTTC.

This clonotype has only a few counts. This chain uses TRBV28 with TRBJ2-2; 7 bases fit TRBD1. Germline-derived CDR1 and CDR2 are MDHEN and SYDVKM. The V segment lost 7 bases and the J segment 7 bases; nucleotides outside the gene matches: 9. There are 14 residues in the CDR3. CDR3 sequence (DNA): TGTGCCAGCACCCAAGGGGGCCCTGGCGGGGAGCTGTTTTTT. Translating it yields CASTQGGPGGELFF.

V and J are TRBV5-5 and TRBJ2-3; a possible D gene is TRBD2 (7 bases). Trimming left V 4 bases short and J 3 bases short, with 21 bases between. CDR3 size: 17 residues. Germline V gives CDR1 SGHKS, CDR2 YYEKEE (reference sequence). The CDR3 nucleotides read TGTGCCAGCAGCCGGGGCGCGGGGGCTAGCGGAACAGATACGCAGTATTTT. Its translation: CASSRGAGASGTDTQYF.

The chain uses TRBV28 and TRBJ1-2, with D unclear. V gave up 2 bases and J gave up 4 bases, with 8 bases separating them. The CDR3 extends over 13 amino acids. Germline V gene lookup returns CDR1 MDHEN and CDR2 SYDVKM. The DNA of the CDR3 is TGTGCCAGCAGTTTACGGCCTCTCTATGGCTACACCTTC. Protein sequence: CASSLRPLYGYTF.

The chain combines TRBV7-8 with TRBJ1-5; TRBD1 matches at 9 bases. Per the germline V gene, CDR1 is SGHVS and CDR2 is FQNEAQ. V trimming: 1 base; J trimming: 11 bases; junction bases outside the gene matches: 3. The CDR3 contains 13 residues. The DNA of the CDR3 is TGTGCCAGCAGCTTAGGCTGGGACAGGGCCCAGCATTTT. Encoded protein: CASSLGWDRAQHF.

The table lists this clonotype with a few counts. The chain joins TRBV7-2 to TRBJ2-1; D might be TRBD2 (5 bases). The CDR3 has 15 residues. Trimming shortened V by 5 bases and J by 1 base, and 12 bases separated the two germline ends. Germline loops: CDR1 SGHTA, CDR2 FQGNSA. The CDR3 DNA sequence: TGTGCCAGCAGCAGGAGGAGAGGATCCTACAATGAGCAGTTCTTC. Translating gives CASSRRRGSYNEQFF.

Note on this clonotype: Germline is not matched at one junction end, which may reflect a read error. CDR3 bases: TGTGCCAGCAGTTTATCTAGCGGGATGTGGAGCAATGGGCAGTTCTTC. This codes for CASSLSSGMWSNGQFF. The chain combines TRBV27 with TRBJ2-1; 8 nucleotides align to TRBD2. Germline CDR1 MNHEY, CDR2 SMNVEV (reference sequence). The length of the CDR3 is 16 residues.

This chain uses TRBV5-6 with TRBJ2-1, with 7 nucleotides matching TRBD1. The V gene end was trimmed by 5 bases and the J gene end by 0 bases; junction bases not matched to a gene: 8. This CDR3 has 16 amino acids. The germline V gene encodes CDR1 SGHDT and CDR2 YYEEEE. The CDR3, as DNA: TGTGCCAGCAGACCAGGGGGATTTGGCTCCTACAATGAGCAGTTCTTC. This codes for CASRPGGFGSYNEQFF.